The entry below gives a single TCR beta chain sequence along with its context. Next came a second PCR, run for about 7 to 12 cycles, which used a sample-barcoded 5' primer along with a J-beta primer mix. TCRdb ran MiXCR on the 5' RACE reads and lists one entry per CDR3 protein. This table holds hundreds of thousands of distinct CDR3 sequences, around 24% found once. The data belong to a study of blood T cells in healthy people across ages. In germline, CDR1 is SGDLS, CDR2 YYNGEE. CDR3 size: 14 residues. The V end was cut by 0 bases, the J end by 5 bases, with 11 bases between. For every donor, a draw yielded around 10 milliliters of peripheral blood. In addition, the sample was reused for a study of T cells of mothers and their children. That study reports: Over 9.5 million reads per mother and 2.5 million to 3 million per child were obtained. Normalized overlap was always slightly, never significantly, higher in related than unrelated mother-child pairs.

This rearrangement joins TRBV9 to TRBJ1-2; the D gene is possibly TRBD1 (5 bases). Input material: blood. The TCR originated in a boy between 10 and 17 years old in good health. The CDR3 DNA reads TGTGCCAGCAGCGTAGACGGGACGGAGTATGGCTACACCTTC. It yields the protein CASSVDGTEYGYTF.